This TCR beta chain was found in a study of shared clonotypes between healthy human individuals. Some clones are missing from TCRdb's copy, which holds only in-frame ones; the method was immunoSEQ multiplex PCR. The profile shows millions of clones, roughly 96% of them singletons. The CDR3 is 12 residues long. The germline CDR1 and CDR2 sequences are MNHEY and SVGAGI. V gave up 6 bases and J gave up 10 bases, with 10 bases separating them. The sequence came from a man between 18 and 29 years old in good health. The specimen sequenced was naive CD4+ T cells sorted from blood. Regarding subset: CD45RA+ positively selected. The chain recombines TRBV6-5 with TRBJ1-6; TRBD1 is a possible D gene (5 bases). DNA for the CDR3: TGTGCCAGCAGGGCAGGGAACTCACCCCTCCACTTT. This sequence encodes CASRAGNSPLHF.